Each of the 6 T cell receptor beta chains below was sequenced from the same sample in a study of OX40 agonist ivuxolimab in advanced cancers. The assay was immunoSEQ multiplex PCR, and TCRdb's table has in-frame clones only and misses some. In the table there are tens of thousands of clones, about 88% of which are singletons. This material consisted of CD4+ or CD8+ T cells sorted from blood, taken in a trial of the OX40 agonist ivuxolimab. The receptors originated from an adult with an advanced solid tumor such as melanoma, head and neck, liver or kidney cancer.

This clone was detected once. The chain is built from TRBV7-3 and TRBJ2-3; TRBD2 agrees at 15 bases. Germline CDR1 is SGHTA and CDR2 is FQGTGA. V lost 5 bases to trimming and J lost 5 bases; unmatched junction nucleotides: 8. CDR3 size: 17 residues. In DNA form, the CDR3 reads TGTGCCAGCAGCACGGGACTAGCGGGGGGAGTAGGAGATACGCAGTATTTT. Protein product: CASSTGLAGGVGDTQYF.

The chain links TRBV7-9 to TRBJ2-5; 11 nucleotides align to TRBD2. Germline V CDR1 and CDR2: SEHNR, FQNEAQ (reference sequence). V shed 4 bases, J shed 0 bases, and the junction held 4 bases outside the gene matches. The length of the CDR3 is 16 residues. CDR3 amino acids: CASSSGLAVYQETQYF. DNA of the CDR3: TGTGCCAGCAGCTCGGGACTAGCGGTGTACCAAGAGACCCAGTACTTC. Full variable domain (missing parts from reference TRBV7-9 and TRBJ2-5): DTGVSQNPRHKITKRGQNVTFRCDPISEHNRLYWYRQTLGQGPEFLTYFQNEAQLEKSRLLSDRFSAERPKGSFSTLEIQRTEQGDSAMYLCASSSGLAVYQETQYFGPGTRLLVL.

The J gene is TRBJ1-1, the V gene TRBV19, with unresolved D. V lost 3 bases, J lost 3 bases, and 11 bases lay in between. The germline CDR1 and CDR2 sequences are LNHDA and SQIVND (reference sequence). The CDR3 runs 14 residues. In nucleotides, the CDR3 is TGTGCCAGTAGTATTAACAAAGAGGACACTGAAGCTTTCTTT. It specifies CASSINKEDTEAFF.

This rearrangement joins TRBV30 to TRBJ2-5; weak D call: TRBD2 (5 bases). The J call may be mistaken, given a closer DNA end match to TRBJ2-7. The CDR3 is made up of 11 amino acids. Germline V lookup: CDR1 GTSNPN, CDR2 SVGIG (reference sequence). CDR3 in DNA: TGTGCCTGGGGCGGGCAGTACGAGCAGTACTTC. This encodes CAWGGQYEQYF.

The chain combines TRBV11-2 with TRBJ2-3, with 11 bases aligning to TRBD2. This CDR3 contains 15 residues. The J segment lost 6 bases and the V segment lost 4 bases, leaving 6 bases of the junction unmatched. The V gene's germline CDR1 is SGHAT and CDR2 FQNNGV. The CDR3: CASSSIAGGRDTQYF. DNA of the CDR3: TGTGCCAGCAGCTCTATAGCGGGGGGGCGGGATACGCAGTATTTT.

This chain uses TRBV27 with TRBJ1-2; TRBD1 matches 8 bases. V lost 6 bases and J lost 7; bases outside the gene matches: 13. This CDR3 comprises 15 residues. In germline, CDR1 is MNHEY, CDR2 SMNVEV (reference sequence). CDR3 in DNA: TGTGCCAGCAGGCCAACAGGACAGGGTGGGGCTGGCTACACCTTC. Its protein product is CASRPTGQGGAGYTF.